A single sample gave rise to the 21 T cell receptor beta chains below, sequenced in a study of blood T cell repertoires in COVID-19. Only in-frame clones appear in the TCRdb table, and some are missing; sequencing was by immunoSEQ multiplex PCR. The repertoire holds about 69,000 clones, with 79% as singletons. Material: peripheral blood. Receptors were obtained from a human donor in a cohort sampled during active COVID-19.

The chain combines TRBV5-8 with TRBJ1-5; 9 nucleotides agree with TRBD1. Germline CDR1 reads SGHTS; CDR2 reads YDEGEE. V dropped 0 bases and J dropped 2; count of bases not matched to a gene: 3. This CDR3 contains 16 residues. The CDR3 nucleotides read TGTGCCAGCAGCTTGGGGACAGGGGCTGGCAATCAGCCCCAGCATTTT. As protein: CASSLGTGAGNQPQHF. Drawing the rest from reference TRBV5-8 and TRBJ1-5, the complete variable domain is EAGVTQSPTHLIKTRGQQATLRCSPISGHTSVYWYQQALGLGLQFLLWYDEGEERNRGNFPPRFSGRQFPNYSSELNVNALELEDSALYLCASSLGTGAGNQPQHFGDGTRLSIL.

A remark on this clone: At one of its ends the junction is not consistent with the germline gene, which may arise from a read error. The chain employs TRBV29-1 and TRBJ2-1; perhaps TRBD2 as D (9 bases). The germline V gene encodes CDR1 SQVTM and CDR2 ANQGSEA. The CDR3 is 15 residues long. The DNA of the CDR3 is TGCCGCGTGGCGGGGGGGCCAGGGGGCTCAAATGAGCAGTTCTTC. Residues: CRVAGGPGGSNEQFF.

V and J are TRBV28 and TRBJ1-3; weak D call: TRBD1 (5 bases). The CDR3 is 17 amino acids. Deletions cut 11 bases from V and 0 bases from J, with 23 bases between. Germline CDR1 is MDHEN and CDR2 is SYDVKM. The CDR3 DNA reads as TGTGCCGCCCTCCCAGCAGGACAAACCCTCTCTGGAAACACCATATATTTT. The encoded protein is CAALPAGQTLSGNTIYF.

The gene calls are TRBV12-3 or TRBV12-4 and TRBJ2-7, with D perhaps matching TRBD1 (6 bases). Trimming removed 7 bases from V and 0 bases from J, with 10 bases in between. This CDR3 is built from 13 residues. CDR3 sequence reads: CASTLGHSYEQYF. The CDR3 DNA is TGTGCCAGCACTCTGGGACACTCCTACGAGCAGTACTTC.

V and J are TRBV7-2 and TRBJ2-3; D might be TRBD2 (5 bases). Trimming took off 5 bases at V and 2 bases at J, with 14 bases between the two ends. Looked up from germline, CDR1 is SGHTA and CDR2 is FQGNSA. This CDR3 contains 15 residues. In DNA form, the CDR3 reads TGTGCCAGCAGCCGCCTCCCGGGATTCACAGATACGCAGTATTTT. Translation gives CASSRLPGFTDTQYF.

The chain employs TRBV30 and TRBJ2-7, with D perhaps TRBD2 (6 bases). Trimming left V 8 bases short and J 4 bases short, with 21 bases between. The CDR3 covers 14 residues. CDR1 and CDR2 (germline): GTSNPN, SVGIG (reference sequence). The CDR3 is CAASLGGIGYEQYF. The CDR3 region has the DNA TGTGCCGCCAGTTTAGGAGGGATCGGGTACGAGCAGTACTTC.

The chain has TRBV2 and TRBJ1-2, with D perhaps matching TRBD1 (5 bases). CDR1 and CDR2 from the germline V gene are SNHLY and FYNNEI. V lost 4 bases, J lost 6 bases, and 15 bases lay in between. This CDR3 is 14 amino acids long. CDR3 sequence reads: CASSGDSELHGYTF. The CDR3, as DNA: TGTGCCAGCAGTGGCGACAGCGAGCTTCATGGCTACACCTTC.

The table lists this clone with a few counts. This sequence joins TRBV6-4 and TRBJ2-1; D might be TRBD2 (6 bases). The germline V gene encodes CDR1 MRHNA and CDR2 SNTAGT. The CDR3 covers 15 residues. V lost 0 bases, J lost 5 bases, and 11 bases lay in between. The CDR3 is CASSDSAWTNNEQFF. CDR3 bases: TGTGCCAGCAGTGACTCCGCGTGGACTAACAATGAGCAGTTCTTC.

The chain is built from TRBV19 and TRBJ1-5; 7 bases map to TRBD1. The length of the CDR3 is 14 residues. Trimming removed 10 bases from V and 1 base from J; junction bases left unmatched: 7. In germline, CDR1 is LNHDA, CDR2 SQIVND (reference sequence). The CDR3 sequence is CATNRGGSNQPQHF. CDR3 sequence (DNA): TGTGCCACGAACAGGGGAGGAAGCAATCAGCCCCAGCATTTT.

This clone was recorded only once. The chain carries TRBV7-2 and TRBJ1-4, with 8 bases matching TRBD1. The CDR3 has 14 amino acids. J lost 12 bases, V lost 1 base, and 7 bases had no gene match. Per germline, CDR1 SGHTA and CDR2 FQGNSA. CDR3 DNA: TGTGCCAGCAGCTTAGGCCAGGGGGCAGGGGAACTGTTTTTT. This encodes CASSLGQGAGELFF.

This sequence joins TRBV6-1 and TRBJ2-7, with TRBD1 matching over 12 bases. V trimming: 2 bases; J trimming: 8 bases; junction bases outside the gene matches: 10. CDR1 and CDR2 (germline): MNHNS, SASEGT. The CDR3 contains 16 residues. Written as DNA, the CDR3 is TGTGCCAGCAGTGAATCTTGGGGACAGGGGGCCACAAAGCAGTACTTC. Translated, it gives CASSESWGQGATKQYF.

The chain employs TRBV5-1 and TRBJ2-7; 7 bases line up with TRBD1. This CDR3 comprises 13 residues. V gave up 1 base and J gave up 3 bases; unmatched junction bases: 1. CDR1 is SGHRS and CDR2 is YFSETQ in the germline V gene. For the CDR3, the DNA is TGCGCCAGCAGCTTGAGGGACAGCTACGAGCAGTACTTC. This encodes CASSLRDSYEQYF.

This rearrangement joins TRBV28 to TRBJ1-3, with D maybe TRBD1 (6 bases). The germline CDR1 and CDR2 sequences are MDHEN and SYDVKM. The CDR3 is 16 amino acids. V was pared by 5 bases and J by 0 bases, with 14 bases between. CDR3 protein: CASSPPDRFSGNTIYF. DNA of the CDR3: TGTGCCAGCAGTCCGCCAGACAGGTTCTCTGGAAACACCATATATTTT.

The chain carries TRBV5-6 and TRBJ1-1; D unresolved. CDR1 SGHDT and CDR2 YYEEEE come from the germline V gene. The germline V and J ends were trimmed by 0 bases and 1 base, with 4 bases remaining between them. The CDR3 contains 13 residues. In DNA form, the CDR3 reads TGTGCCAGCAGCTTGGGAGGGAACACTGAAGCTTTCTTT. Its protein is CASSLGGNTEAFF.

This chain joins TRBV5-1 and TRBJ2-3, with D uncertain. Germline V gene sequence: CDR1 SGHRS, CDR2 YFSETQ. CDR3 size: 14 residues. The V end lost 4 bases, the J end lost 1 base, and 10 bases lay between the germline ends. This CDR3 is CASSTLSGTDTQYF. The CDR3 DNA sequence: TGCGCCAGCAGCACCCTAAGTGGCACAGATACGCAGTATTTT.

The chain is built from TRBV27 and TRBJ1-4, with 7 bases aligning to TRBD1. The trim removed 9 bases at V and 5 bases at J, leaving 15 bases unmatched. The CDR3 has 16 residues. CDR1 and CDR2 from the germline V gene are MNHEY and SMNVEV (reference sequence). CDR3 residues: CASRASGTVTNEKLFF. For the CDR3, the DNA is TGTGCCAGTAGAGCCTCCGGGACAGTGACAAATGAAAAACTGTTTTTT.

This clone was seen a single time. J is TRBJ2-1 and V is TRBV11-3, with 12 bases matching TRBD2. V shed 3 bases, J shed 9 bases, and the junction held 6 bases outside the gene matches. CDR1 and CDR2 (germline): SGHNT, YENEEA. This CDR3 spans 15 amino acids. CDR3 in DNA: TGTGCCAGCAGCTTGCTAGCGGGGGGGCAATCTGAGCAGTTCTTC. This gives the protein CASSLLAGGQSEQFF.

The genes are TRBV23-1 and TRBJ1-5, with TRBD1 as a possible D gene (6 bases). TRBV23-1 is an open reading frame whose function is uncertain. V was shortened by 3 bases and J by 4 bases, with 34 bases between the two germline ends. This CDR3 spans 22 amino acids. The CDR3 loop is CASSHLRGKGGIFFLRNQPQHF. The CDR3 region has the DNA TGCGCCAGCAGTCATTTACGAGGGAAGGGGGGGATATTCTTCCTCCGAAATCAGCCCCAGCATTTT.

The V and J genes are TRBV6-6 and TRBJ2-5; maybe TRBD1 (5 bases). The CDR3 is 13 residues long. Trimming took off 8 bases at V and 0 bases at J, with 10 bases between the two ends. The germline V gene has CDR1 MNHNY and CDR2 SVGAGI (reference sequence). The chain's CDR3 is CASHRSYQETQYF. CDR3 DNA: TGTGCCAGCCACAGGTCTTACCAAGAGACCCAGTACTTC.

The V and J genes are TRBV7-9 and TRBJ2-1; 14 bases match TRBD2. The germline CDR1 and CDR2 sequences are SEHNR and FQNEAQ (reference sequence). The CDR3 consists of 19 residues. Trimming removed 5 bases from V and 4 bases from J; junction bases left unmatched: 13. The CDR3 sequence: CASSTGTSGSVPPYNEQFF. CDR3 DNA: TGTGCCAGCAGCACCGGGACTAGCGGGAGCGTTCCCCCTTACAATGAGCAGTTCTTC.

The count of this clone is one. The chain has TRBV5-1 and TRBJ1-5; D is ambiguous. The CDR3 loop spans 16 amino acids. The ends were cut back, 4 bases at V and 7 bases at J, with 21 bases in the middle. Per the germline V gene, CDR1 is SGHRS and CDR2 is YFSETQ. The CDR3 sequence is CASSPITHRKRQPQHF. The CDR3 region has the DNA TGCGCCAGCAGCCCAATTACACACAGAAAACGCCAGCCCCAGCATTTT.